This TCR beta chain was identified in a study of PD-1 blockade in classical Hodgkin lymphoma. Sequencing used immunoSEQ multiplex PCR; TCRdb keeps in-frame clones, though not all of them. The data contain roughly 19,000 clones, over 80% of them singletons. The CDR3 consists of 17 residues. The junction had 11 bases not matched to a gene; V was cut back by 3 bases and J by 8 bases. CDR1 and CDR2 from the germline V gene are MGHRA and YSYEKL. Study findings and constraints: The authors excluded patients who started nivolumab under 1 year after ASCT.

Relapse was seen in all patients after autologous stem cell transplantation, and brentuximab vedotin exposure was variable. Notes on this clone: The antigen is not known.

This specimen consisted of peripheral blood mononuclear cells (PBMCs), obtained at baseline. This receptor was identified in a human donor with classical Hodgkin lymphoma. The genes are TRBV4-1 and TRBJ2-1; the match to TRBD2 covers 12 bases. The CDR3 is CASSQNRLAGVVDEQFF. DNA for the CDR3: TGCGCCAGCAGCCAGAATCGACTAGCGGGAGTGGTGGATGAGCAGTTCTTC.